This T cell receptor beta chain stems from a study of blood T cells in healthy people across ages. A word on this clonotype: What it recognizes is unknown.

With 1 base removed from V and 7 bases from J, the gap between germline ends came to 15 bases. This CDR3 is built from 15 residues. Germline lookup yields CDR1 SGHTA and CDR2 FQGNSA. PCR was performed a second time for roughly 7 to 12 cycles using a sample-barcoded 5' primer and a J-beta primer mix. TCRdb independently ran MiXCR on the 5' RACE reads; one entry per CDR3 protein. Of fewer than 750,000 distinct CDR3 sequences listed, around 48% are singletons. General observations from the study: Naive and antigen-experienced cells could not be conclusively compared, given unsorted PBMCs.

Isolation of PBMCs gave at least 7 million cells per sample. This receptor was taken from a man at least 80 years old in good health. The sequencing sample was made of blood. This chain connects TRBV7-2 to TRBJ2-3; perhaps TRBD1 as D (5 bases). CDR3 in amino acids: CASSLGTTEFYTQYF. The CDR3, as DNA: TGTGCCAGCAGCTTAGGGACAACTGAATTTTATACGCAGTATTTT.